This T cell receptor (beta chain) stems from a study of blood T cells in healthy people across ages. The germline V and J ends were trimmed by 5 bases and 6 bases, with 13 bases remaining between them. Germline CDR1 reads MDHEN; CDR2 reads SYDVKM. This CDR3 is 13 amino acids long. The study, taken as a whole, reports: Higher naive T cell percentage went strongly together with higher TCR beta diversity.

Samples each had at least 5 micrograms of total RNA extracted. Using a J-beta primer mix together with a sample-barcoded 5' primer, a second PCR was run for roughly 7 to 11 cycles. Via MiXCR, TCRdb re-called the 5' RACE reads, giving one row per CDR3 protein. Seen here are about 1 million distinct CDR3 sequences, around 25% observed once, and the top ten hold 0.65% to 0.75%. Worth noting for this clonotype: Its antigen is unknown.

This sample also belongs to another study, concerning T cells of mothers and their children. From that second work: Nine systemically healthy Caucasian donors: three mothers, six children. Roughly 2.8 million TCR beta reads per child versus over 9 million per mother.

The receptor was isolated from a girl aged 2 to 10 in good health. Sequenced: blood. The chain is built from TRBV28 and TRBJ1-2; D call uncertain. CDR3 in DNA: TGTGCCAGCAGTCCCCCAGTGGCTAATGGCTACACCTTC. This translates into CASSPPVANGYTF.